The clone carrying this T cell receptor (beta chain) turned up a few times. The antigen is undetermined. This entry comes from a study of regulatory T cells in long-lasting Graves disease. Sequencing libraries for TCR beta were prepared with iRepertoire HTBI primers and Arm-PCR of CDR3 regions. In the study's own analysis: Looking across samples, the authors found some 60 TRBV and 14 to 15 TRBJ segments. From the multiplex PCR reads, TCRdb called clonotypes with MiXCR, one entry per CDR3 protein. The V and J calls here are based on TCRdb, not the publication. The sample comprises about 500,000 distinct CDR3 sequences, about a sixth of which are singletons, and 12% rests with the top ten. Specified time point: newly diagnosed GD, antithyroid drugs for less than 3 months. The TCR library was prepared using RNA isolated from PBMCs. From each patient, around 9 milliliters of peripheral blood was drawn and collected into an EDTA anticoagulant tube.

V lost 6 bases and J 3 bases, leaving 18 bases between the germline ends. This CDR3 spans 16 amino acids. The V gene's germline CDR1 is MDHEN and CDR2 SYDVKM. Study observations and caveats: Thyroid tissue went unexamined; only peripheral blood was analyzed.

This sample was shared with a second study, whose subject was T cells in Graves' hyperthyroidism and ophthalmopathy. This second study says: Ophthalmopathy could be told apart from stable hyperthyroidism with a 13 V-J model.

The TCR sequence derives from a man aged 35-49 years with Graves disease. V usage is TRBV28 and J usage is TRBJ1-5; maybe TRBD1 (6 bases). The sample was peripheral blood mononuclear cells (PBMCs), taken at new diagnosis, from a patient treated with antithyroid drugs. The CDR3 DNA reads TGTGCCAGCAGCCTAGGGGGGGGGGAGTTCAATCAGCCCCAGCATTTT. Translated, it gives CASSLGGGEFNQPQHF.